Included here is one TCR beta chain sequence, with context. This specimen belongs to a study of blood T cell repertoires in COVID-19. Study at large: The United States, Italy and Spain provided the acute and convalescent COVID-19 samples.

Here immunoSEQ multiplex PCR was the method, and the copy in TCRdb shows in-frame clones only, minus some. The sample records roughly 86,000 clones, around 87% being singletons. The germline gives CDR1 SGHVS, CDR2 FQNEAQ. CDR3 length equals 14 residues. V shed 5 bases and J 5 bases; nucleotides not matched to a gene: 7. The source is a man aged 35 to 55 with acute or convalescent COVID-19. What was sequenced was peripheral blood. The chain joins TRBV7-8 to TRBJ1-1; the match to TRBD1 covers 8 bases. CDR3 in amino acids: CASSPDRVGTEAFF. The CDR3 DNA follows: TGTGCCAGCAGCCCGGACAGGGTTGGGACTGAAGCTTTCTTT.